This TCR beta chain emerged from a study of OX40 agonist ivuxolimab in advanced cancers. As for the study more broadly: Ivuxolimab was an agonistic, fully human IgG2 monoclonal antibody directed against OX40 (CD134), a costimulatory receptor. Intravenous ivuxolimab was administered to patients every 2 weeks at six dose levels: 0.01, 0.1, 0.3, 1.5, 3 and 10 mg/kg. Of the roughly 52 dose-escalation patients, hepatocellular carcinoma was present in roughly 19, melanoma in approximately 15, renal cell carcinoma in 9 and head and neck cancer in 9. In the dose-escalation cohort, 70% to 90% of patients were male, and the mean age was approximately 60 years with a range of roughly 20 to 80. Patients were allowed to have had prior anti-PD-1, anti-PD-L1 or anti-CTLA-4 therapy, and about 40% of the dose-escalation patients had been treated with checkpoint inhibitors. Three dose-escalation patients achieved partial responses, one with hepatocellular carcinoma and two with cutaneous melanoma. Peripheral TCRbeta sequencing was intended to test whether TCR sequence diversity was altered and clonal T-cell expansion was caused by ivuxolimab. The paper reports the monotherapy dose-escalation portion (N of about 50 patients) of the phase I ivuxolimab trial. Study-wide conclusions, independent of this receptor: At doses of 0.1 to 3.0 mg/kg, clonal expansion of both CD4+ and CD8+ T cells in blood was seen between baseline and week 6. After ivuxolimab, more expanded clones were found on average in CD8+ T cells than in CD4+ T cells. Low levels of normalized T-cell clonal expansion were also seen in some patients who did not respond. Partial responders in the 0.1-3.0 mg/kg groups had among the lowest normalized peripheral clonal expansion, especially among CD8+ T cells. The antigen specificity of the peripheral T cells that underwent clonal expansion was not determined.

Genomic DNA was isolated from the sorted cells so that the TCRbeta CDR3 region could be sequenced. The immunoSEQ Assay was used for sequencing of TCRbeta CDR3 regions. TCRdb took over this immuneACCESS table, retaining in-frame rearrangements with V and J assigned. Such tables are incomplete; in checked studies, under half of the missing clones stem from an unresolved V gene, and the remainder is unexplained. The sample table lists 70,000 to 75,000 clones, roughly 86% of them with a count of one. The ten largest clones capture approximately 1% of the sample. Comments on this clone: It lacks a known antigen. No base quality information exists; no much larger clone differs at one position.

Clipping removes 6 bases from V and 4 bases from J, with 11 as the unmatched junction base count. From cysteine to phenylalanine, the CDR3 is 16 amino acids long. The entry retains the CDR3 DNA only, 48 bases that are in frame from base 1. The germline V gene (reference sequence) yields GTSNPN for CDR1 and SVGIG for CDR2. The trial excluded patients who had a history of autoimmune disease or who were on systemic immunosuppression. Peripheral blood for TCR sequencing was drawn from every dose cohort at baseline, at cycle 4 day 1 and at cycle 7 day 1. The samples were drawn from a first-in-human, open-label, multicenter phase I dose-escalation trial of ivuxolimab. Adults with locally advanced or metastatic head and neck squamous cell, hepatocellular, melanoma or renal cell carcinoma were enrolled in the trial. CD4+ and CD8+ T cells were sorted separately from peripheral blood before TCR sequencing.

The sequence is built from TRBV30 and TRBJ1-5; TRBD1 lines up with 11 middle nucleotides. The source is an adult with an advanced solid tumor such as melanoma, head and neck, liver or kidney cancer. The sequenced sample was CD4+ or CD8+ T cells sorted from blood, obtained in a trial of the OX40 agonist ivuxolimab. CDR3 region: CACQIRDRGINQPQHF. The DNA sequence is TGTGCCTGTCAAATTCGGGACAGGGGGATTAATCAGCCCCAGCATTTT.